The next 14 T cell receptor beta chains were all read from a single sample in a study of cytomegalovirus exposure and HLA in healthy donors. The primer mix had 60 Vbeta and 13 Jbeta primers. Measured with immunoSEQ multiplex PCR; TCRdb has only the in-frame clones, and not every one. The sample holds a few hundred thousand clones, about 83% seen once. Sequencing was carried out using PBMCs. These receptor sequences come from a girl aged 5 to 17 in good health and CMV-seronegative.

This clone was counted between two and nine times. The rearrangement joins TRBV2 to TRBJ1-1; no definite D call. Germline CDR1 is SNHLY and CDR2 is FYNNEI. V was shortened by 4 bases and J by 0 bases, with 6 bases between the two germline ends. The length of the CDR3 is 13 residues. The CDR3 spells CASSANMNTEAFF. The CDR3 region has the DNA TGTGCCAGCAGTGCTAATATGAACACTGAAGCTTTCTTT.

The chain couples TRBV7-8 to TRBJ2-2; TRBD2 is a possible D gene (5 bases). Germline V lookup: CDR1 SGHVS, CDR2 FQNEAQ. The V end lost 1 base, the J end lost 3 bases, and 9 bases lay between the germline ends. The CDR3 is 15 residues long. The CDR3 region is CASSLVASHTGELFF. Written as DNA, the CDR3 is TGTGCCAGCAGCTTAGTGGCTAGCCACACCGGGGAGCTGTTTTTT.

This sequence joins TRBV7-9 and TRBJ1-1, with unresolved D. Germline V gives CDR1 SEHNR, CDR2 FQNEAQ (reference sequence). This CDR3 has 13 amino acids. Between the trimmed V and J ends, which lost 5 bases and 1 base, there was a span of 8 bases. The CDR3 DNA reads as TGTGCCAGCAGCCTCACAGCGAACACTGAAGCTTTCTTT. It specifies CASSLTANTEAFF.

This chain connects TRBV7-2 to TRBJ2-3; 12 bases match TRBD2. V was clipped by 5 bases and J by 7 bases; unmatched bases: 7. The CDR3 covers 15 residues. The V gene's germline CDR1 is SGHTA and CDR2 FQGNSA. The CDR3 DNA is TGTGCCAGCAGCCCCTCTAGCGGGGGGGCACATACGCAGTATTTT. Its translation is CASSPSSGGAHTQYF.

The J gene is TRBJ2-5, the V gene TRBV5-1, with 8 bases aligning to TRBD2. V was pared by 4 bases and J by 3 bases, with 11 bases of the junction left unmatched. The CDR3 is 16 amino acids. Germline CDR1 reads SGHRS; CDR2 reads YFSETQ. The CDR3 region is CASSPESGSRKETQYF. The CDR3 DNA reads as TGCGCCAGCAGCCCCGAGAGCGGGAGTCGAAAAGAGACCCAGTACTTC.

V gene TRBV6-1 combines with J gene TRBJ1-2, with D unclear. The CDR3 is 13 residues long. Trimming removed 2 bases at V and 7 bases at J, with 11 bases between. The germline gives CDR1 MNHNS, CDR2 SASEGT. The CDR3 loop reads CASSEPTRSGYTF. The CDR3 DNA follows: TGTGCCAGCAGTGAACCCACAAGGAGTGGCTACACCTTC.

The chain recombines TRBV5-1 with TRBJ2-5; maybe TRBD2 (6 bases). Germline CDR1 is SGHRS and CDR2 is YFSETQ. Trimming left V 3 bases short and J 1 base short, with 13 bases between. The CDR3 totals 15 residues. CDR3 protein: CASSSRGRSQETQYF. The CDR3 DNA reads as TGCGCCAGCAGCTCCCGGGGGAGGAGCCAAGAGACCCAGTACTTC.

The chain uses TRBV18 and TRBJ2-7; D not resolved. From germline, CDR1 is KGHSH and CDR2 LQKENI. V gave up 3 bases and J gave up 0 bases, with 3 bases separating them. The length of the CDR3 is 12 residues. The CDR3 coding sequence is TGTGCCAGCTCACCGGCCTCCTACGAGCAGTACTTC. Protein sequence: CASSPASYEQYF.

The chain carries TRBV18 and TRBJ1-2; D may be TRBD1 (5 bases). Germline CDR1 reads KGHSH; CDR2 reads LQKENI. The CDR3 runs to 14 residues. The V gene lost 8 bases and the J gene lost 3 bases, with 16 bases spanning the gap. CDR3 residues: CASQHQGRDYGYTF. The DNA for the CDR3 is TGTGCCAGCCAACACCAGGGCAGGGACTATGGCTACACCTTC.

This sequence joins TRBV6-5 and TRBJ2-7; 7 bases align to TRBD1. The trim removed 8 bases at V and 0 bases at J, leaving 4 bases unmatched. This CDR3 is built from 13 residues. CDR1 and CDR2 from the germline V gene are MNHEY and SVGAGI. The CDR3 is CASGPGGSYEQYF. As DNA, the CDR3 is TGTGCCAGCGGGCCAGGGGGCTCCTACGAGCAGTACTTC.

The chain combines TRBV7-9 with TRBJ2-7; D remains ambiguous. CDR3 size: 12 residues. CDR1 is SEHNR, CDR2 FQNEAQ, per germline (reference sequence). V was pared by 2 bases and J by 3 bases, with 5 bases between. In nucleotides, the CDR3 is TGTGCCAGCAGCTTACAGGACTACGAGCAGTACTTC. Translating gives CASSLQDYEQYF.

The V call is TRBV28, the J call TRBJ1-5; no firm D call. Between the trimmed V and J ends, which lost 4 bases and 0 bases, there was a span of 4 bases. This CDR3 has 13 residues. From germline, CDR1 is MDHEN and CDR2 SYDVKM. The CDR3 nucleotides read TGTGCCAGCAGTTACGGTAGCAATCAGCCCCAGCATTTT. Its protein is CASSYGSNQPQHF.

The chain is built from TRBV6-5 and TRBJ2-7; 8 bases match TRBD1. J lost 0 bases, V lost 6 bases, and 7 bases had no gene match. Germline V CDR1 and CDR2: MNHEY, SVGAGI. The CDR3 spans 15 residues. As DNA, the CDR3 is TGTGCCAGCAGCCCCGGACAGGGTCGCTCCTACGAGCAGTACTTC. It yields the protein CASSPGQGRSYEQYF.

The chain employs TRBV29-1 and TRBJ1-2, with D hard to call. V lost 3 bases and J lost 4, with 9 bases in between. Germline V gives CDR1 SQVTM, CDR2 ANQGSEA. The CDR3 spans 12 residues. The CDR3 protein is CSVDIRGYGYTF. Here the CDR3 DNA reads TGCAGCGTTGATATCCGGGGCTATGGCTACACCTTC.